These T cell receptor beta chains were read from a single sample in a study of beta chain features in type 1 diabetes. TCRdb keeps only in-frame clones here, not all; method: immunoSEQ multiplex PCR. This sample has more than 300,000 clones, with 8.5% to 10% found just once. The specimen was central memory CD4+ T cells from blood. The receptors were gathered from a young man with type 1 diabetes. Both conserved end residues are part of each CDR3. The order of the fields is V gene, J gene, D gene, clone size, CDR3 DNA, CDR3 protein. D genes are given only for firm matches. Size is stated for part of the rows, as once, few or many counts, or as a class when the clone is expanded.

>TRBV5-1|TRBJ1-5|TRBD1|NA
TGCGCCAGCAGCTCGGGACAGGGACAAGAGCCCCAGCATTTT
CASSSGQGQEPQHF
>TRBV7-9|TRBJ1-1|NA|few
TGTGCCAGCAGTTGGGGTGGAGGGGTGTCTTCCACTGAAGCTTTCTTT
CASSWGGGVSSTEAFF
>TRBV19|TRBJ1-5|NA|many
TGTGCCAGTAGTACAGGGCTTATTCAGCCCCAGCATTTT
CASSTGLIQPQHF
>TRBV30|TRBJ1-2|NA|NA
TGTGCCTGGAGAACGCTAAGGAGCTATGGCTACACCTTC
CAWRTLRSYGYTF
>TRBV2|TRBJ1-1|NA|NA
TGTGCCAGCAGTCTGGACGTGAACACTGAAGCTTTCTTT
CASSLDVNTEAFF
>TRBV9|TRBJ2-3|NA|many
TGTGCCAGCAGCGACTTAACTTGGGGCACAGATACGCAGTATTTT
CASSDLTWGTDTQYF
>TRBV28|TRBJ2-3|TRBD1|NA
TGTGCCAGCAGTTTATCGAGCACAGGGGCCCTCCATAAGCAGTATTTT
CASSLSSTGALHKQYF
>TRBV5-5|TRBJ2-1|TRBD2|many
TGTGCCAGCAGCTTGCTGAATAGCGGGAATGAGCAGTTCTTC
CASSLLNSGNEQFF
>TRBV7-2|TRBJ2-5|NA|few
TGTGCCAGCAGCCGACCCCGGCAAATGGAGACCCAGTACTTC
CASSRPRQMETQYF
>TRBV7-2|TRBJ2-3|TRBD1|NA
TGTGCCAGCAGCTTCTACGGGACACAGGGGGATACGCAGTATTTT
CASSFYGTQGDTQYF
>TRBV29-1|TRBJ2-1|TRBD1|many
TGCAGCGTAGGGACAGGGAAAAGGAATGAGCAGTTCTTC
CSVGTGKRNEQFF
>TRBV4-3|TRBJ2-7|NA|NA
TGCGCCAGCAGCCAAGAAGTGGTACCCTCGTCCTACGAGCAGTACTTC
CASSQEVVPSSYEQYF
>TRBV5-4|TRBJ2-3|NA|few
TGTGCCAGCAGCCAGGGATCCTCTAGCACAGATACGCAGTATTTT
CASSQGSSSTDTQYF
>TRBV9|TRBJ2-7|NA|few
TGTGCCAGCAGCGTGGAACTCTTGTCCAACGAGCAGTACTTC
CASSVELLSNEQYF
>TRBV5-1|TRBJ2-7|NA|many
TGCGCCAGCAGCTTGCAAGTCGACTCCTACGAGCAGTACTTC
CASSLQVDSYEQYF
>TRBV7-9|TRBJ1-2|NA|NA
TGTGCCAGCAGCCCCGGGGAAGGAAAAACCTATGGCTACACCTTC
CASSPGEGKTYGYTF
>TRBV6-5|TRBJ2-3|TRBD1|few
TGTGCCAGCAGTTACGGACAGGCTAGCACAGATACGCAGTATTTT
CASSYGQASTDTQYF
>TRBV27|TRBJ2-1|NA|few
TGTGCCAGCAGGGGGCCCTACAATGAGCAGTTCTTC
CASRGPYNEQFF
>TRBV28|TRBJ1-1|TRBD1|NA
TGTGCCAGCAGTCGCACAGGGGGGGACACTGAAGCTTTCTTT
CASSRTGGDTEAFF
>TRBV7-3|TRBJ2-4|TRBD1|NA
TGTGCCAGCAGCCCGGGACAGGGTAACATTCAGTACTTC
CASSPGQGNIQYF
>TRBV6-1|TRBJ2-2|NA|NA
TGTGCCAGCAGTGAAGTCGGCACCGGGGAGCTGTTTTTT
CASSEVGTGELFF
>TRBV5-4|TRBJ2-2|NA|many
TGTGCCAGCAGCTCCGGGACCACGGTCACCGGGGAGCTGTTTTTT
CASSSGTTVTGELFF
>TRBV23-1|TRBJ2-3|NA|NA
TGCGCCAGCAGTCCAATCGGGGGACATACGCAGTATTTT
CASSPIGGHTQYF
>TRBV4-3|TRBJ1-3|NA|many
TGCGCCAGCAGCGGGGGGGCAGACTATCTCTCTGGAAACACCATATATTTT
CASSGGADYLSGNTIYF
>TRBV4-1|TRBJ2-5|NA|NA
TGCGCCCGCGGGCGGGGGCTTGGGCAGGGGGGAGAGACCCAGTACTTC
CARGRGLGQGGETQYF
>TRBV28|TRBJ2-2|NA|few
TGTGCCAGCAGACCAACCCCGGTCAGGGTTGCGAACACCGGGGAGCTGTTTTTT
CASRPTPVRVANTGELFF
>TRBV6-5|TRBJ1-1|NA|few
TGTGCCAGCAGTGAAAGAGAGGGCCAGATGGCTTTCTTT
CASSEREGQMAFF
>TRBV5-1|TRBJ1-1|TRBD1|NA
TGCGCCAGCAGCTTCGCGGGACAGGGGAACACTGAAGCTTTCTTT
CASSFAGQGNTEAFF
>TRBV4-3|TRBJ2-5|NA|medium-sized
TGCGCCAGCAGCCAAGAGTTGGCTACCCAAGAGACCCAGTACTTC
CASSQELATQETQYF
>TRBV6-6|TRBJ1-5|NA|NA
TGTGCCAGCAGTTCCCCCGATCAGCCCCAGCATTTT
CASSSPDQPQHF
>TRBV9|TRBJ2-1|TRBD2|NA
TGTGCCAGCAGCGCACGGGGGGACTCCTACAATGAGCAGTTCTTC
CASSARGDSYNEQFF
>TRBV7-3|TRBJ1-2|TRBD1|few
TGTGCCAGCAGCTTGGGACAGGGTAATGGCTACACCTTC
CASSLGQGNGYTF
>TRBV2|TRBJ2-2|NA|NA
TGTGCCAGCCTTTATGAGAAGGACACCGGGGAGCTGTTTTTT
CASLYEKDTGELFF
>TRBV5-1|TRBJ2-5|TRBD1|few
TGCGCCAGCAGCACGGGGACAGTTTTGGAGGAGACCCAGTACTTC
CASSTGTVLEETQYF
>TRBV6-1|TRBJ2-2|NA|NA
TGTGCCAGCAGGCCCTGGGCTCTGAACACCGGGGAGCTGTTTTTT
CASRPWALNTGELFF
>TRBV18|TRBJ2-7|NA|NA
TGTGCCAGCTCACCTAACAAGGGGACGGGCGAGCAGTACTTC
CASSPNKGTGEQYF
>TRBV5-1|TRBJ2-5|NA|NA
TGCGCCAGCCAAAAGGGGGTACAAGAGACCCAGTACTTC
CASQKGVQETQYF
>TRBV11-2|TRBJ2-1|TRBD1|many
TGTGCCAGCAGCTGGGACAGGGAACCCCTGAGGGAGCAGTTCTTC
CASSWDREPLREQFF
>TRBV4-1|TRBJ2-1|NA|NA
TGCGCCAGCAGCCAACCCGCAGCGCGGAATGGGTACAATGAGCAGTTCTTC
CASSQPAARNGYNEQFF
>TRBV6-5|TRBJ2-3|NA|NA
TGTGCCAGCAGTGATAGGTATTTT
CASSDRYF
>TRBV15|TRBJ2-1|TRBD2|many
TGTGCCACCAGCAGAGGGTCTAGCGGGAGATACAATGAGCAGTTCTTC
CATSRGSSGRYNEQFF
>TRBV18|TRBJ1-5|TRBD1|few
TGTGCCAGCTCACTACTACCGGGACAGAGCAATCAGCCCCAGCATTTT
CASSLLPGQSNQPQHF
>TRBV7-7|TRBJ2-1|NA|few
TGTGCCAGCAGCTCCACCACAGGGTCGCGGTACAATGAGCAGTTCTTC
CASSSTTGSRYNEQFF
>TRBV5-1|TRBJ2-1|NA|many
TGCGCCACCTCCCCCGGGAGCGGCAATGAGCAGTTCTTC
CATSPGSGNEQFF
>TRBV19|TRBJ2-1|NA|NA
TGTGCCAGTAGTATAGAGAGCGGGCCATCGGGGCAGTTCTTC
CASSIESGPSGQFF
>TRBV11-2|TRBJ1-1|TRBD1|few
TGTGCCAGCAGCTTGGGCCCGGGACAGGGGGAAGCTTTCTTT
CASSLGPGQGEAFF
>TRBV4-2|TRBJ2-5|NA|NA
TGTGCCAGCAGCCAAACAACGGAGGCCGCGGAGACCCAGTACTTC
CASSQTTEAAETQYF
>TRBV5-1|TRBJ1-1|NA|few
TGCGCCAGCAGCTTCGCGGGGATCACTGAAGCTTTCTTT
CASSFAGITEAFF
>TRBV7-2|TRBJ1-2|NA|few
TGTGCCAGCAGCCCGTCAGAAGACTATGGCTACACCTTC
CASSPSEDYGYTF
>TRBV11-2|TRBJ2-2|NA|few
TGTGCCAGCAGCTTACAACCCAGTGTCACCACCGGGGAGCTGTTTTTT
CASSLQPSVTTGELFF
>TRBV7-2|TRBJ1-1|NA|NA
TGTGCCAGCAGCTTAAATAGGGACACTGAAGCTTTCTTT
CASSLNRDTEAFF
>TRBV19|TRBJ1-1|TRBD1|NA
TGTGCCAGTAGTATCTACCCAGGACAGGGGAAGAACACTGAAGCTTTCTTT
CASSIYPGQGKNTEAFF
>TRBV19|TRBJ1-5|NA|few
TGTGCCAGTACCATATCGGGGAGGCAACAGCCCCAGCATTTT
CASTISGRQQPQHF
>TRBV7-9|TRBJ2-7|TRBD2|once
TGTGCCAGCAGCTTGGCAATCCTCGGGAGGGACTACGAGCAGTACTTC
CASSLAILGRDYEQYF
>TRBV19|TRBJ1-5|TRBD1|few
TGTGCCAGTAGTATCATAACAGGGGGCAATCAGCCCCAGCATTTT
CASSIITGGNQPQHF
>TRBV7-6|TRBJ2-1|TRBD2|NA
TGTGCCAGCAGCCGCGCTAGCGGGAGCAATGAGCAGTTCTTC
CASSRASGSNEQFF
>TRBV23-1|TRBJ2-7|TRBD2|NA
TGCGCCAGCAGTCAGTGGACTAGCGGGACCTACGAGCAGTACTTC
CASSQWTSGTYEQYF
>TRBV18|TRBJ2-1|TRBD2|few
TGTGCCAGCTCACGTGATTTAGCGGGAGGAATGAATGAGCAGTTCTTC
CASSRDLAGGMNEQFF
>TRBV5-4|TRBJ2-3|NA|NA
TGCGCCAGCAGCTTTTTCGGGGGCGCAGATACGCAGTATTTT
CASSFFGGADTQYF